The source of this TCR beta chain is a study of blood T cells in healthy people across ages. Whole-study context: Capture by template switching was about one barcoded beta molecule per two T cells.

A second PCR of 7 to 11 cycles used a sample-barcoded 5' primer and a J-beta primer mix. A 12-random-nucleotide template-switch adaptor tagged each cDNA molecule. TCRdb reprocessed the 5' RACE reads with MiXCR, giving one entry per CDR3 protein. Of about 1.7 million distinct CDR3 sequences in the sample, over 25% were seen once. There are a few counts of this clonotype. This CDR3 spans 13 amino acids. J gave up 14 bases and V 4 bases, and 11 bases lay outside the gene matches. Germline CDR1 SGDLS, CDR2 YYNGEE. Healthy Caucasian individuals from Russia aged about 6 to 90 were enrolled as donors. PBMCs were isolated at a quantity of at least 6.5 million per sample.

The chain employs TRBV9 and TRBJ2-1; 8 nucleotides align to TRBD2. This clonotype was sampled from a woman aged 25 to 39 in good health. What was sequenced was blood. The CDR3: CASSSSSGGGEFF. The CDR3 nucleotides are TGTGCCAGCAGCTCCTCAAGCGGGGGCGGCGAGTTCTTC.